Shown below are 21 T cell receptor beta chains from a single sample sequenced in a study of cytomegalovirus exposure and HLA in healthy donors. Use of 60 Vbeta and 13 Jbeta primers characterized the PCR. Clones were read by immunoSEQ multiplex PCR, and TCRdb kept only the in-frame ones, dropping some. The sample holds 150,000 or so clones; 74% are singletons and the top ten take 4.3%. Input material: PBMCs. The receptor source for this set is a man in his late teens or twenties in good health and CMV-seropositive.

V gene TRBV4-2 combines with J gene TRBJ1-4; 8 bases map to TRBD1. The CDR3 is 15 amino acids. V dropped 5 bases and J dropped 7; count of bases not matched to a gene: 9. Germline CDR1 and CDR2: LGHNA and YNFKEQ. The CDR3 sequence: CASSEQTGAGEKLFF. CDR3 nucleotides: TGTGCCAGCAGCGAACAGACAGGGGCGGGTGAAAAACTGTTTTTT.

Here the CDR3 DNA reads TGTGCCAGCAGCCTTACCCCGGGTTCGGGGGGGAATGCAGCAGATACGCAGTATTTT. This codes for CASSLTPGSGGNAADTQYF. This chain joins TRBV4-2 and TRBJ2-3; 8 nucleotides line up with TRBD2. This CDR3 region has 19 residues. V gave up 4 bases and J gave up 4 bases; unmatched junction bases: 19. Germline values: CDR1 LGHNA, CDR2 YNFKEQ.

The V gene is TRBV5-6, the J gene TRBJ2-5; 9 bases align to TRBD1. V was pared by 7 bases and J by 11 bases, with 15 bases of the junction left unmatched. The germline V gene encodes CDR1 SGHDT and CDR2 YYEEEE. This CDR3 region has 14 residues. The CDR3 bases are TGTGCCAGCCATGGGGACAGGGCTGACGTGGAGCAGTACTTC. Translating it yields CASHGDRADVEQYF.

The gene calls are TRBV9 and TRBJ2-7; 7 bases match TRBD1. The CDR3 loop spans 15 amino acids. V lost 4 bases to trimming and J lost 4 bases; unmatched junction nucleotides: 11. CDR1 is SGDLS and CDR2 is YYNGEE in the germline V gene. CDR3 amino acids: CASSPRTGVAYEQYF. The CDR3 DNA is TGTGCCAGCAGCCCCCGGACAGGAGTGGCGTACGAGCAGTACTTC.

This rearrangement joins TRBV7-8 to TRBJ1-5, with D possibly matching TRBD1 (5 bases). CDR1 is SGHVS and CDR2 is FQNEAQ in the germline V gene. Trimming left V 1 base short and J 4 bases short, with 14 bases between. This CDR3 has 16 residues. The CDR3 DNA reads TGTGCCAGCAGCTTAGTGCGGGACTTCGGGAATCAGCCCCAGCATTTT. It specifies CASSLVRDFGNQPQHF. Variable domain in full (rest from reference TRBV7-8 and TRBJ1-5): GAGVSQSPRYKVAKRGQDVALRCDPISGHVSLFWYQQALGQGPEFLTYFQNEAQLDKSGLPSDRFFAERPEGSVSTLKIQRTQQEDSAVYLCASSLVRDFGNQPQHFGDGTRLSIL.

The chain recombines TRBV6-9 with TRBJ1-3, with D possibly matching TRBD1 (6 bases). V lost 6 bases, J lost 5 bases, and 20 bases lay in between. CDR3 length: 16 residues. Germline-derived CDR1 and CDR2 are MNHGY and SVAAGI. The chain's CDR3 is CASRGAAVRRRNTIYF. In DNA, the CDR3 is TGTGCCAGCAGGGGGGCGGCGGTCCGGCGAAGAAACACCATATATTTT.

This chain uses TRBV6-5 with TRBJ2-2; tentatively, D is TRBD2 (7 bases). V shed 5 bases and J shed 4 bases, with 11 bases lying between them. The CDR3 runs to 14 residues. Germline CDR1 and CDR2: MNHEY and SVGAGI. Here the CDR3 reads CASSLGGGTGELFF. The CDR3 nucleotides read TGTGCCAGCAGTCTAGGGGGGGGCACCGGGGAGCTGTTTTTT.

The V and J genes are TRBV29-1 and TRBJ1-2; D perhaps matches TRBD1 (5 bases). The CDR3 is 12 amino acids. Germline CDR1 reads SQVTM; CDR2 reads ANQGSEA. V was clipped by 3 bases and J by 8 bases, with 13 bases between them. The CDR3 loop is CSVDLGTVGYTF. As DNA, the CDR3 is TGCAGCGTTGACCTCGGGACTGTGGGCTACACCTTC.

The V call is TRBV28, the J call TRBJ1-5, with D perhaps TRBD1 (5 bases). The germline V and J ends were trimmed by 7 bases and 2 bases, with 15 bases remaining between them. Germline V gene data show CDR1 as MDHEN and CDR2 as SYDVKM. The CDR3 has 15 amino acids. CDR3 in amino acids: CASNHARVGNQPQHF. The CDR3 bases are TGTGCCAGCAACCACGCCAGGGTTGGCAATCAGCCCCAGCATTTT.

This chain links TRBV6-4 with TRBJ2-1; the match to TRBD2 covers 9 bases. The ends lost 6 bases at V and 7 bases at J; junction bases unmatched: 10. Germline CDR1 reads MRHNA; CDR2 reads SNTAGT. The CDR3 is made up of 15 amino acids. CDR3 coding DNA: TGTGCCAGCAGCATGATAGCGGGAGAACGGAATGAGCAGTTCTTC. Translating gives CASSMIAGERNEQFF.

The gene calls are TRBV7-6 and TRBJ2-5, with a possible D match to TRBD2 (5 bases). This CDR3 comprises 16 residues. From germline, CDR1 is SGHVS and CDR2 FNYEAQ. The ends were cut back, 3 bases at V and 2 bases at J, with 16 bases in the middle. The CDR3 DNA reads TGTGCCAGCAGCTTGAACGGTGGGAGACAACAAGAGACCCAGTACTTC. Translating gives CASSLNGGRQQETQYF.

The CDR3 is CASSPSPSSTSEQYF. The CDR3 DNA follows: TGTGCCAGTAGTCCCAGCCCTAGCTCCACCTCCGAGCAGTACTTC. This chain connects TRBV19 to TRBJ2-7, with D possibly TRBD2 on 5 matching bases. V was pared by 5 bases and J by 6 bases, with 20 bases between. The CDR3 covers 15 residues. Per germline, CDR1 LNHDA and CDR2 SQIVND (reference sequence).

The table lists this clone with a few counts. The V gene is TRBV6-5, the J gene TRBJ1-4; 7 positions match TRBD1. With 7 bases clipped from V and 2 bases from J, the junction kept 7 bases outside the gene matches. Germline CDR1 reads MNHEY; CDR2 reads SVGAGI. The CDR3 contains 15 residues. The chain's CDR3 is CASKGTALTNEKLFF. CDR3 nucleotides: TGTGCCAGCAAGGGGACAGCCCTTACTAATGAAAAACTGTTTTTT.

This chain connects TRBV12-5 to TRBJ1-1; perhaps TRBD1 as D (6 bases). Deletions cut 4 bases from V and 6 bases from J, with 15 bases between. This CDR3 region has 14 residues. Germline-derived CDR1 and CDR2 are LGHNT and FRNRAP. Here the CDR3 reads CASGSDTGSAEAFF. CDR3 coding DNA: TGTGCTAGTGGTTCCGATACAGGGTCCGCTGAAGCTTTCTTT.

This clone was seen a single time. V is TRBV28 and J is TRBJ1-5; D gene ambiguous. This CDR3 region has 13 residues. V was cut by 4 bases and J by 0 bases, with 4 bases left in between. Germline V lookup: CDR1 MDHEN, CDR2 SYDVKM. CDR3 nucleotide sequence: TGTGCCAGCAGTTCAGATAGCAATCAGCCCCAGCATTTT. It translates to CASSSDSNQPQHF.

This clone was counted once. The chain couples TRBV19 to TRBJ1-1; D possibly corresponds to TRBD1 (5 bases). This CDR3 comprises 14 residues. V was trimmed by 0 bases and J by 4 bases, leaving 9 bases between them. Germline V lookup: CDR1 LNHDA, CDR2 SQIVND (reference sequence). The CDR3 nucleotides read TGTGCCAGTAGTATAGAGGGAGGGGCCACTGAAGCTTTCTTT. Protein: CASSIEGGATEAFF.

V is TRBV28 and J is TRBJ1-1; 8 bases fit TRBD1. Germline V CDR1 and CDR2: MDHEN, SYDVKM. The V segment lost 2 bases and the J segment 8 bases; nucleotides outside the gene matches: 7. This CDR3 is built from 14 residues. CDR3 protein: CASSLMGRTGEAFF. For the CDR3, the DNA is TGTGCCAGCAGTTTAATGGGAAGGACAGGGGAAGCTTTCTTT.

The chain uses TRBV30 and TRBJ2-7; 7 bases align to TRBD1. This CDR3 has 13 residues. Germline V lookup: CDR1 GTSNPN, CDR2 SVGIG (reference sequence). The V and J ends lost 0 bases and 1 base, in that order; junction bases with no gene match: 0. CDR3 amino acids: CAWSVQGSYEQYF. The DNA of the CDR3 is TGTGCCTGGAGTGTACAGGGGTCCTACGAGCAGTACTTC.

This clone was found a few times. The chain carries TRBV12-5 and TRBJ2-1; TRBD2 matches at 11 bases. J lost 5 bases, V lost 3 bases, and 6 bases had no gene match. The CDR3 consists of 16 residues. Germline lookup yields CDR1 LGHNT and CDR2 FRNRAP. The CDR3 sequence is CASGFTSGSPHNEQFF. Here the CDR3 DNA reads TGTGCTAGTGGTTTCACTAGCGGGAGCCCCCACAATGAGCAGTTCTTC.

The J gene is TRBJ2-2, the V gene TRBV11-1, with D possibly TRBD2 on 6 matching bases. The CDR3 loop spans 16 amino acids. Germline V gene sequence: CDR1 SGHAT, CDR2 FQDESV (reference sequence). V was pared by 5 bases and J by 4 bases, with 17 bases between. CDR3 region: CASSPVGGLTTGELFF. CDR3 sequence (DNA): TGTGCCAGCAGCCCTGTCGGAGGGCTCACCACCGGGGAGCTGTTTTTT.

CDR3 nucleotides: TGCGCCAGCAGCTTGGGTGGAGTACAGGGCGGCGATCAGCCCCAGCATTTT. It translates to CASSLGGVQGGDQPQHF. J is TRBJ1-5 and V is TRBV5-1; a possible D gene is TRBD1 (6 bases). Trimming pared 0 bases from V and 5 bases from J, leaving 18 bases between. Germline assignment: CDR1 SGHRS and CDR2 YFSETQ. The CDR3 sequence is 17 residues long.